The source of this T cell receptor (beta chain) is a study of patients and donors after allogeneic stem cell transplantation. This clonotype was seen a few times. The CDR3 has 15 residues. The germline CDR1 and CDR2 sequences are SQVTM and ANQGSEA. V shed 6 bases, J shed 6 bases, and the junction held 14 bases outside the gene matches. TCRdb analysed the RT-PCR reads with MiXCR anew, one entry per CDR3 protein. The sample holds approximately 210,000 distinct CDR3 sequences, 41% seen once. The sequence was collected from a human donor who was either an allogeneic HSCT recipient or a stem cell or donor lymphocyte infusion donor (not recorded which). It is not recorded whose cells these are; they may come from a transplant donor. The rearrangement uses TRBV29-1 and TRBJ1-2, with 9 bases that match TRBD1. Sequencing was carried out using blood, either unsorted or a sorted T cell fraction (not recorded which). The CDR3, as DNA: TGCAGCGTCCCTTTCTGGGACAGGGAGGGTCATGGCTACACCTTC. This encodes CSVPFWDREGHGYTF.